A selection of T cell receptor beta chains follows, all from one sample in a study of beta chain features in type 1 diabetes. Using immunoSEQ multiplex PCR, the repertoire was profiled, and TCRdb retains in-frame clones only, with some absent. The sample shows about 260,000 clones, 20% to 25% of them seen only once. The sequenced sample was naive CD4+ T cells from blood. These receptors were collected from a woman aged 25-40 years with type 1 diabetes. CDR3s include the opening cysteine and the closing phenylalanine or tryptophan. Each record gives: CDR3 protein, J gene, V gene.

cdr3_aa: CASSWGLAGANEQFF
j_call: TRBJ2-1
v_call: TRBV5-4

cdr3_aa: CASNTGGSAEQYF
j_call: TRBJ2-7
v_call: TRBV2

cdr3_aa: CAWSRERTSGTTDTQYF
j_call: TRBJ2-3
v_call: TRBV30

cdr3_aa: CASSSTLNPEQFF
j_call: TRBJ2-1
v_call: TRBV5-1

cdr3_aa: CASSEGASTDTQYF
j_call: TRBJ2-3
v_call: TRBV6-1

cdr3_aa: CASRHSTGYSTEAFF
j_call: TRBJ1-1
v_call: TRBV7-9

cdr3_aa: CAWSVLWRENYRQYF
j_call: TRBJ2-7
v_call: TRBV30

cdr3_aa: CASSLLASRTYEQYF
j_call: TRBJ2-7
v_call: TRBV28

cdr3_aa: CASSLDRGGPTEAFF
j_call: TRBJ1-1
v_call: TRBV11-3

cdr3_aa: CASSQEVTGTIALRVAYEQYF
j_call: TRBJ2-7
v_call: TRBV23-1

cdr3_aa: CASSLSGSSYNEQFF
j_call: TRBJ2-1
v_call: TRBV11-3

cdr3_aa: CASSATVSGANVLTF
j_call: TRBJ2-6
v_call: TRBV9

cdr3_aa: CASSQDNGARHEQFF
j_call: TRBJ2-1
v_call: TRBV14

cdr3_aa: CAWSGQGRDSNQPQHF
j_call: TRBJ1-5
v_call: TRBV30

cdr3_aa: CASSLDRGRVYF
j_call: TRBJ2-4
v_call: TRBV5-8

cdr3_aa: CAWSSQGDGYTF
j_call: TRBJ1-2
v_call: TRBV30

cdr3_aa: CASSPGTSGGLDTQYF
j_call: TRBJ2-3
v_call: TRBV7-3

cdr3_aa: CASSSASGSLETQYF
j_call: TRBJ2-5
v_call: TRBV7-9

cdr3_aa: CASSFFDREVFF
j_call: TRBJ1-1
v_call: TRBV11-2

cdr3_aa: CASSPLPSGSQETQYF
j_call: TRBJ2-5
v_call: TRBV18

cdr3_aa: CASSLTTTLDTQYF
j_call: TRBJ2-3
v_call: TRBV5-1

cdr3_aa: CSVVFSSGSYEQYF
j_call: TRBJ2-7
v_call: TRBV29-1

cdr3_aa: CASSPIRVSSYNEQFF
j_call: TRBJ2-1
v_call: TRBV11-2

cdr3_aa: CASSSAGTGSPGNTIYF
j_call: TRBJ1-3
v_call: TRBV5-4

cdr3_aa: CASSQDSGNTEAFF
j_call: TRBJ1-1
v_call: TRBV4-2

cdr3_aa: CASSYLTTSGELFF
j_call: TRBJ2-2
v_call: TRBV6-5

cdr3_aa: CATSGFRASGSQETQYF
j_call: TRBJ2-5
v_call: TRBV15

cdr3_aa: CASKGRRTRSTDTQYF
j_call: TRBJ2-3
v_call: TRBV28

cdr3_aa: CSVGLAGGNYNEQFF
j_call: TRBJ2-1
v_call: TRBV29-1

cdr3_aa: CASSLEPPDTQYF
j_call: TRBJ2-3
v_call: TRBV5-1

cdr3_aa: CASSQREGEKLFF
j_call: TRBJ1-4
v_call: TRBV14

cdr3_aa: CASSFTLAGTNYGYTF
j_call: TRBJ1-2
v_call: TRBV7-9

cdr3_aa: CAWSGAERQPQHF
j_call: TRBJ1-5
v_call: TRBV30

cdr3_aa: CASSEPGLADTQYF
j_call: TRBJ2-3
v_call: TRBV6-1

cdr3_aa: CASGDRGYGYTF
j_call: TRBJ1-2
v_call: TRBV2